This T cell receptor beta chain is from a study of read filtering for tumor transcriptome and immune sequencing. As for the study in general: The cohort had over 16 men and over twelve women aged about 45 to 80, mean roughly 70 years. Study-wide results and limits: Around 85% of IR-seq clonotypes had one read, totaling about 3.3% of reads; RNA-seq: 74.6% and 44.6%. This fraction held mixed bone marrow immune cells after CD138-negative sorting.

As concerns this clonotype: Antigen: not known. A much larger clone lies one base from this, so it may be a read error.

At the time of active disease, bone marrow was collected from every patient. Molecular barcoded adaptors covering alpha/delta and beta/gamma chains were used on 400 ng RNA. TCRdb fed the reads into MiXCR, producing one record per CDR3 protein. The sample includes 120,000 or so distinct CDR3 sequences, 10% to 15% seen only once; the top ten take around 10%. This clonotype was sampled from a donor aged 40 or over with multiple myeloma. Material: a population of CD138-negative cells sorted from bone marrow.

CDR3 DNA: TGTGCCAGCAGTGAGAGGGGCACAGATACGCAGTATTTT. This codes for CASSERGTDTQYF. This chain links TRBV2 with TRBJ2-3; a weak D match, TRBD2 (5 bases). Trimming cost V 3 bases and J 1 base, with 5 bases left between them. CDR1 and CDR2 (germline): SNHLY, FYNNEI. The CDR3 contains 13 residues.